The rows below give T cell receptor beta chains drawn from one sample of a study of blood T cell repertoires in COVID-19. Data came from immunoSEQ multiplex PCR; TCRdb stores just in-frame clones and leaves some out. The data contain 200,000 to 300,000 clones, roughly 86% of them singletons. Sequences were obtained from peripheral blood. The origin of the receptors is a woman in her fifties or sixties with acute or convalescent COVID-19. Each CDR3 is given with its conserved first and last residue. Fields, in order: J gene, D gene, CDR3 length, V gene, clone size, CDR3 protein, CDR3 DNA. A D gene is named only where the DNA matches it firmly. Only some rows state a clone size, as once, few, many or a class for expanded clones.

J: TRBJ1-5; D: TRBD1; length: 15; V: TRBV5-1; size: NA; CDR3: CASSLDRGGDQPQHF; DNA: TGCGCCAGCAGCCTGGACAGGGGTGGGGATCAGCCCCAGCATTTT
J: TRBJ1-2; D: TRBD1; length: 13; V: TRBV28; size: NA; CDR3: CASSLQGAYGYTF; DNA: TGTGCCAGCAGTTTGCAGGGGGCTTATGGCTACACCTTC
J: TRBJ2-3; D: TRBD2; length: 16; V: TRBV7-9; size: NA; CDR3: CASSLGTSGTRDTQYF; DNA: TGTGCCAGCAGCTTAGGGACTAGCGGGACCAGGGATACGCAGTATTTT
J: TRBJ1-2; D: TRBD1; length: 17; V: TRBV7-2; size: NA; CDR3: CASSFPPGQGENYGYTF; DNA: TGTGCCAGCAGCTTCCCCCCCGGACAGGGTGAAAACTATGGCTACACCTTC
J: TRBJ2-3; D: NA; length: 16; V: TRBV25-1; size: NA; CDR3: CASSELGGSSTDTQYF; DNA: TGTGCCAGCAGTGAATTAGGCGGTTCTAGCACAGATACGCAGTATTTT
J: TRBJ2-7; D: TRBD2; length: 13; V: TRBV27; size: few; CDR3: CASRLSGSNEQYF; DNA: TGTGCCAGCAGACTAAGCGGGAGCAACGAGCAGTACTTC
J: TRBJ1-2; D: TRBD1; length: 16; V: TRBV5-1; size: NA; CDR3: CASSLGTRDSGYGYTF; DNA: TGCGCCAGCAGCTTGGGCACGCGGGACAGCGGCTATGGCTACACCTTC
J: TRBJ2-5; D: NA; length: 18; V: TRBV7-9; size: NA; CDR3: CASSLGYADLVFLETQYF; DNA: TGTGCCAGCAGCTTAGGGTACGCGGACTTAGTATTCCTAGAGACCCAGTACTTC
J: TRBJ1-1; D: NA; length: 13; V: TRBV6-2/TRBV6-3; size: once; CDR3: CASSWEQNTEAFF; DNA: TGTGCCAGCAGTTGGGAGCAGAACACTGAAGCTTTCTTT
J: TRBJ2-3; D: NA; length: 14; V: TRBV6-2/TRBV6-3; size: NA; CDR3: CASSRLLSTDTQYF; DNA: TGTGCCAGCAGTAGACTACTAAGCACAGATACGCAGTATTTT
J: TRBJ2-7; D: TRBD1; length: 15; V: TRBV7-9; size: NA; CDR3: CASSLEGQGVYEQYF; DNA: TGTGCCAGCAGCTTAGAAGGGCAGGGGGTCTACGAGCAGTACTTC
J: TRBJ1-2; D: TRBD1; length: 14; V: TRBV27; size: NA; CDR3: CASSQGQGYYGYTF; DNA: TGTGCCAGCAGTCAGGGACAGGGATACTATGGCTACACCTTC
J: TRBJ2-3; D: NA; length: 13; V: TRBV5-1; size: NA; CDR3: CASSLVGTDTQYF; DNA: TGCGCCAGCAGCTTGGTCGGCACAGATACGCAGTATTTT
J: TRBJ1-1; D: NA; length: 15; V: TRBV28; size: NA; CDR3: CASRTALGASTEAFF; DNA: TGTGCCAGCAGGACGGCTCTGGGGGCTAGCACTGAAGCTTTCTTT
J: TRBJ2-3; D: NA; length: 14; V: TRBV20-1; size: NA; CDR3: CSASKGAHTDTQYF; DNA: TGCAGTGCTAGTAAAGGGGCCCACACAGATACGCAGTATTTT
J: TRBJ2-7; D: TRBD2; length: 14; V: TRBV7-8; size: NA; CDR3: CASSLGREVDEQYF; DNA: TGTGCCAGCAGCTTGGGGCGGGAGGTCGACGAGCAGTACTTC
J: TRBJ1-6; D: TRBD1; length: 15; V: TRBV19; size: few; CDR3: CASSLGQGGNSPLHF; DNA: TGTGCCAGTAGTCTGGGACAGGGGGGGAATTCACCCCTCCACTTT
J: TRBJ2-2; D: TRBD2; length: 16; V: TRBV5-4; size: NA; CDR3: CASSLQREGRDGELFF; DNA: TGTGCCAGCAGCCTCCAGCGGGAGGGCCGGGACGGGGAGCTGTTTTTT
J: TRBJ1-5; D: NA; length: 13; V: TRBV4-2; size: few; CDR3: CASSQDLNQPQHF; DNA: TGTGCCAGCAGCCAAGACCTTAATCAGCCCCAGCATTTT
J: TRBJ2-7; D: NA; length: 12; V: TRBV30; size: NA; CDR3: CAWRVSAYEQYF; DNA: TGTGCCTGGAGAGTTTCGGCCTACGAGCAGTACTTC
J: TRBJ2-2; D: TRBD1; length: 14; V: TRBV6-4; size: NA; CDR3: CASSRDRNTGELFF; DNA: TGTGCCAGCTCACGGGACAGGAACACCGGGGAGCTGTTTTTT
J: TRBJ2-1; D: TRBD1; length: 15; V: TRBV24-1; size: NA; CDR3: CATSGVQGANNEQFF; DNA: TGTGCCACCAGTGGAGTACAGGGGGCCAACAATGAGCAGTTCTTC
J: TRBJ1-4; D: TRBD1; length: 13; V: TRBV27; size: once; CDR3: CASRHGQVEKLFF; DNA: TGTGCCAGCAGACATGGACAGGTTGAAAAACTGTTTTTT
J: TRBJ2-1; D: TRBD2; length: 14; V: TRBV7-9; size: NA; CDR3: CASSLGGLAGRQFF; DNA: TGTGCCAGCAGCTTAGGTGGGCTAGCGGGGAGGCAGTTCTTC
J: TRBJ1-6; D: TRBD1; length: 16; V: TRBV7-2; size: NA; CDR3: CASSAPTGFANSPLHF; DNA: TGTGCCAGCAGCGCACCGACAGGGTTTGCTAATTCACCCCTCCACTTT
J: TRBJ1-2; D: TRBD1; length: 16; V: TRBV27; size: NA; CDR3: CASSTGTGARGYGYTF; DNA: TGTGCCAGCAGTACCGGGACAGGCGCCCGCGGCTATGGCTACACCTTC